The present T cell receptor (beta chain) was sequenced within a study of a mutant IDH1 vaccine in newly diagnosed glioma. Looking at the study overall: Either 4-6 weeks after radiotherapy alone or alongside temozolomide, vaccination was begun. Broader study findings: Immune responses induced by the vaccine were seen in 93.3% of patients, spanning multiple MHC alleles. Apparently unrelated to pseudoprogression were changes in the top peripheral T cell clonotypes.

Trimming shortened V by 4 bases and J by 12 bases, and 16 bases separated the two germline ends. The CDR3 extends over 12 amino acids. The germline gives CDR1 SGHDN, CDR2 FVKESK. Described time point: week 35, safety follow-up. What each vaccine dose contained was 300 ug of mutant IDH1 20-mer peptide, accompanied by topical imiquimod. Each donor presented with a new WHO grade 3 or 4 astrocytoma that tested IDH1-mutant and showed ATRX loss. As to this clone: Its antigen remains unknown.

The repertoire was sequenced with immunoSEQ multiplex PCR; TCRdb's copy has only in-frame clones and lacks some. The table lists about 54,000 clones, 86% of them singletons. The rearrangement uses TRBV14 and TRBJ2-7; the D gene is possibly TRBD2 (6 bases). The source is a man aged 35 to 55 with glioma. The sequenced sample was PBMCs, obtained from a glioma patient whose treatment included an IDH1 peptide vaccine. CDR3: CASSPKRLVLYF. The DNA of the CDR3 is TGTGCCAGCAGCCCGAAGCGACTAGTGCTGTACTTC.